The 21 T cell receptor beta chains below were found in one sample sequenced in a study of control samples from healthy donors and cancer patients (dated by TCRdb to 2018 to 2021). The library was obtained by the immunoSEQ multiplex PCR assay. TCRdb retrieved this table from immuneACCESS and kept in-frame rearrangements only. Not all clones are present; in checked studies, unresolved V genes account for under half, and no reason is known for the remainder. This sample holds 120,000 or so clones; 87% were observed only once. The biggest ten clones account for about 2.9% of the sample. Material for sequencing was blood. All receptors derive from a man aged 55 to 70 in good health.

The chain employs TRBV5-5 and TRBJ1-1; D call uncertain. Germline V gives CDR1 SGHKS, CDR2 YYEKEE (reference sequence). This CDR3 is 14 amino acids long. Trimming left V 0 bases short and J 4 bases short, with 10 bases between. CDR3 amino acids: CASSLDTVRTEAFF. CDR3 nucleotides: TGTGCCAGCAGCTTGGATACAGTGCGCACTGAAGCTTTCTTT.

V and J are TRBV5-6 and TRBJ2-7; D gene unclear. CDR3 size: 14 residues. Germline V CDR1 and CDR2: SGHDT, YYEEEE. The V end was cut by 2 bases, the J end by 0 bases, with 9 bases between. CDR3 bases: TGTGCCAGCAGCTTAAAGGGAAGCTCCTACGAGCAGTACTTC. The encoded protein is CASSLKGSSYEQYF. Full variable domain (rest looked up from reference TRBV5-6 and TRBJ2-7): DAGVTQSPTHLIKTRGQQVTLRCSPKSGHDTVSWYQQALGQGPQFIFQYYEEEERQRGNFPDRFSGHQFPNYSSELNVNALLLGDSALYLCASSLKGSSYEQYFGPGTRLTVT.

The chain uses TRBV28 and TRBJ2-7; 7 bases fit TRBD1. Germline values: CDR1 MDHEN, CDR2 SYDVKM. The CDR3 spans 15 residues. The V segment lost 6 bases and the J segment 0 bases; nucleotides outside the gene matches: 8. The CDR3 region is CASSSSGTASYEQYF. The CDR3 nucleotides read TGTGCCAGCAGCTCTTCCGGGACAGCCTCCTACGAGCAGTACTTC. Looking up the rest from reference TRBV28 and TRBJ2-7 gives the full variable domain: DVKVTQSSRYLVKRTGEKVFLECVQDMDHENMFWYRQDPGLGLRLIYFSYDVKMKEKGDIPEGYSVSREKKERFSLILESASTNQTSMYLCASSSSGTASYEQYFGPGTRLTVT.

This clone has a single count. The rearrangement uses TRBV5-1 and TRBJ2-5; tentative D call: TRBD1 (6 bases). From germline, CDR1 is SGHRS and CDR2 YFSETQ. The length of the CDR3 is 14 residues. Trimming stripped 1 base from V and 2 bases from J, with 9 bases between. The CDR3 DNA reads TGCGCCAGCAGCTTGAGGGACACTCAAGAGACCCAGTACTTC. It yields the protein CASSLRDTQETQYF.

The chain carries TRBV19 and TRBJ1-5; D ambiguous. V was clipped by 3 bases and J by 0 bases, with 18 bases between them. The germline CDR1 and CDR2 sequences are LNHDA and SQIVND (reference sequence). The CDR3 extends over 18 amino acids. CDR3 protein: CASSMSDSPIYSNQPQHF. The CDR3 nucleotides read TGTGCCAGTAGTATGTCGGACTCACCGATTTATAGCAATCAGCCCCAGCATTTT.

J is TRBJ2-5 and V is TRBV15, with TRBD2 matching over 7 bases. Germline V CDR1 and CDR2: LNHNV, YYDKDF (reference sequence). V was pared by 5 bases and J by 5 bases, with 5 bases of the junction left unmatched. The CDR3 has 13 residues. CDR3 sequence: CATSWGGVETQYF. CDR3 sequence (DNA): TGTGCCACCAGCTGGGGGGGGGTGGAGACCCAGTACTTC.

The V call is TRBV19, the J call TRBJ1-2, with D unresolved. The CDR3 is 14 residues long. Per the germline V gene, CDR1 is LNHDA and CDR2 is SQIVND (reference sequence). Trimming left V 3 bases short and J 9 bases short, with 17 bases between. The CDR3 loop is CASSISDGISSYTF. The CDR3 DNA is TGTGCCAGTAGTATTAGTGACGGGATTAGCAGCTACACCTTC.

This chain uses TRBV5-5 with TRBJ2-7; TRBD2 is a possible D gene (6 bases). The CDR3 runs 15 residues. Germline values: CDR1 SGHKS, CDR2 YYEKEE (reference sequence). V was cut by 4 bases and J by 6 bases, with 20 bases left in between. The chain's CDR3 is CASSRTAGTGLEQYF. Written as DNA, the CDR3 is TGTGCCAGCAGCCGGACTGCGGGAACGGGTCTCGAGCAGTACTTC.

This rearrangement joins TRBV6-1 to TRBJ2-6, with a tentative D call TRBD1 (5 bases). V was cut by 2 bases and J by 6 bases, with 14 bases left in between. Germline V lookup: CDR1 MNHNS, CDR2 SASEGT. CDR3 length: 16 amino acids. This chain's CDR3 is CASSEHLGDLANVLTF. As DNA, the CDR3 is TGTGCCAGCAGTGAACACTTAGGGGATTTGGCCAACGTCCTGACTTTC.

Here the CDR3 reads CASSEQGRDEKLFF. DNA of the CDR3: TGTGCCAGCAGTGAACAGGGAAGGGATGAAAAACTGTTTTTT. The V and J genes are TRBV6-1 and TRBJ1-4; D possibly corresponds to TRBD1 (5 bases). The germline gives CDR1 MNHNS, CDR2 SASEGT. The CDR3 consists of 14 residues. The V end lost 2 bases, the J end lost 6 bases, and 10 bases lay between the germline ends.

Here the CDR3 reads CASSFLRAEAFF. CDR3 nucleotides: TGTGCCAGTAGTTTCCTTCGGGCTGAAGCTTTCTTT. The chain has TRBV19 and TRBJ1-1; D gene ambiguous. This CDR3 has 12 residues. Trimming stripped 5 bases from V and 6 bases from J, with 10 bases between. The germline V gene has CDR1 LNHDA and CDR2 SQIVND (reference sequence).

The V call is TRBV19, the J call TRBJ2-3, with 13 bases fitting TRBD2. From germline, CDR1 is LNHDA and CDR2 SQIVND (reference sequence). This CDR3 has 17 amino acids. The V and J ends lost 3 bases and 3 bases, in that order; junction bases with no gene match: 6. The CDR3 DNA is TGTGCCAGTAGTATGCGGAGACTAGCGGGGGGAACAGATACGCAGTATTTT. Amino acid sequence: CASSMRRLAGGTDTQYF.

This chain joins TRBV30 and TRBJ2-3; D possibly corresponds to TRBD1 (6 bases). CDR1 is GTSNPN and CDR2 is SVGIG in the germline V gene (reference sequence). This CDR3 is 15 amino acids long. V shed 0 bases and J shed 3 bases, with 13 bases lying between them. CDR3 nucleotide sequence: TGTGCCTGGAGTGTACAGGGCTATATTACAGATACGCAGTATTTT. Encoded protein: CAWSVQGYITDTQYF.

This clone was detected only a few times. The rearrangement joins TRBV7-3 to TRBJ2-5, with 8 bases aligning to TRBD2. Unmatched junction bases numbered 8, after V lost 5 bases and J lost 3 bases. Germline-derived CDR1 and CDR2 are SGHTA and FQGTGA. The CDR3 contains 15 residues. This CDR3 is CASSPAGGLEETQYF. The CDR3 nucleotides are TGTGCCAGCAGCCCCGCGGGGGGTTTAGAAGAGACCCAGTACTTC. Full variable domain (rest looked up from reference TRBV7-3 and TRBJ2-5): GAGVSQTPSNKVTEKGKYVELRCDPISGHTALYWYRQSLGQGPEFLIYFQGTGAADDSGLPNDRFFAVRPEGSVSTLKIQRTERGDSAVYLCASSPAGGLEETQYFGPGTRLLVL.

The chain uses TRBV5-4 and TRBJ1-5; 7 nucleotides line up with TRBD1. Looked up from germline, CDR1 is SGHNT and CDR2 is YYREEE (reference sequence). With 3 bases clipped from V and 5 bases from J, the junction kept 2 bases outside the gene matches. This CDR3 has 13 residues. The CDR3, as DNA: TGTGCCAGCAGCTCGGACAGGCATCAGCCCCAGCATTTT. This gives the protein CASSSDRHQPQHF.

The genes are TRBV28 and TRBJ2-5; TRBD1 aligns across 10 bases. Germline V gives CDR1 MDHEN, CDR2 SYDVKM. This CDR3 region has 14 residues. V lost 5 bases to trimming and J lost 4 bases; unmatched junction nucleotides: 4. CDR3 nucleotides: TGTGCCAGCAGTGGGGACAGGGGTGGAGAGACCCAGTACTTC. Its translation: CASSGDRGGETQYF.

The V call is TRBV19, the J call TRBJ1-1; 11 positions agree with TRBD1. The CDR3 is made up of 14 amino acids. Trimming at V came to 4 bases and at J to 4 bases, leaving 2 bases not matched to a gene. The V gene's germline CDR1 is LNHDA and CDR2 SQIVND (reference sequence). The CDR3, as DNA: TGTGCCAGTAGTAGCGGGACAGGGGGCACTGAAGCTTTCTTT. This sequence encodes CASSSGTGGTEAFF.

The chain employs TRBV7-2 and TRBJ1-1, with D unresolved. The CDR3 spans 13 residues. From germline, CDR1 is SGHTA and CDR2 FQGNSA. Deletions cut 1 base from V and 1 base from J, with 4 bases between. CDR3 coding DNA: TGTGCCAGCAGCTTAGTATGGAACACTGAAGCTTTCTTT. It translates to CASSLVWNTEAFF.

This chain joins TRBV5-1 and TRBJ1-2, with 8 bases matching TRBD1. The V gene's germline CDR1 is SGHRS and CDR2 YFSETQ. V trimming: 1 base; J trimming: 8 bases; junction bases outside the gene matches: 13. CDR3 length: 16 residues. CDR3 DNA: TGCGCCAGCAGCTTGTTTACCGGACAGGGATACGGGGGCTACACCTTC. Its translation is CASSLFTGQGYGGYTF.

As DNA, the CDR3 is TGTGCCAGCAGCGTAGGGGGGAAAGGGTTGGCTGAAAAACTGTTTTTT. It is translated as CASSVGGKGLAEKLFF. V is TRBV9 and J is TRBJ1-4; maybe TRBD1 (5 bases). Germline V gives CDR1 SGDLS, CDR2 YYNGEE. The length of the CDR3 is 16 residues. Trimming stripped 0 bases from V and 7 bases from J, with 16 bases between. Full variable domain (missing parts from reference TRBV9 and TRBJ1-4): DSGVTQTPKHLITATGQRVTLRCSPRSGDLSVYWYQQSLDQGLQFLIQYYNGEERAKGNILERFSAQQFPDLHSELNLSSLELGDSALYFCASSVGGKGLAEKLFFGSGTQLSVL.

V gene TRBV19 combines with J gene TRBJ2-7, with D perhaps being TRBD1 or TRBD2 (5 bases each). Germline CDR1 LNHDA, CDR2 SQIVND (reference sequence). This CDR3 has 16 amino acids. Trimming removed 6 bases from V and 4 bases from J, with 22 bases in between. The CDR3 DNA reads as TGTGCCAGTAGCCCACCAGCGGTAGGGACGACGTACGAGCAGTACTTC. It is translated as CASSPPAVGTTYEQYF.